The 7 T cell receptor beta chains below come from one sample, sequenced in a study of type 1 regulatory T cells. Each CDR3 protein is one row after TCRdb ran MiXCR on the reads. The data show about 60,000 distinct CDR3 sequences, with 60% to 80% seen just once and 1.8% held by the top ten. These receptors' antigens are unknown. The sequenced sample was cultured non-Tr1 T cells, either the whole culture or a sorted T cell fraction (not recorded which). The receptors shown here come from a human donor in good health.

The chain recombines TRBV20-1 with TRBJ1-1; 11 nucleotides line up with TRBD1. Per germline, CDR1 DFQATT and CDR2 SNEGSKA (reference sequence). The V gene end was trimmed by 5 bases and the J gene end by 7 bases; junction bases not matched to a gene: 6. CDR3 length: 13 amino acids. As DNA, the CDR3 is TGCAGTGCTTGGGGGACAGGGGGGGGTGAAGCTTTCTTT. As protein: CSAWGTGGGEAFF.

This clonotype has a handful of counts. The rearrangement uses TRBV3-1 and TRBJ2-4; 8 nucleotides match TRBD1. This CDR3 has 13 amino acids. With 8 bases clipped from V and 5 bases from J, the junction kept 5 bases outside the gene matches. Germline V gives CDR1 LGHDT, CDR2 YNNKEL (reference sequence). The CDR3 protein is CASAQGAENIQYF. The DNA of the CDR3 is TGTGCCAGCGCGCAGGGGGCGGAAAACATTCAGTACTTC.

This chain joins TRBV6-2 or TRBV6-3 and TRBJ2-7; 9 nucleotides line up with TRBD2. The CDR3 runs 16 residues. Germline V gene sequence: CDR1 MNHEY, CDR2 SVGEGT. The junction had 10 bases not matched to a gene; V was cut back by 5 bases and J by 2 bases. The CDR3 reads CASSPAGLARPYEQYF. The DNA for the CDR3 is TGTGCCAGCAGTCCCGCCGGACTAGCGCGACCCTACGAGCAGTACTTC.

The V and J genes are TRBV5-1 and TRBJ2-7, with D perhaps matching TRBD2 (5 bases). Trimming stripped 0 bases from V and 7 bases from J, with 20 bases between. CDR1 and CDR2 (germline): SGHRS, YFSETQ. This CDR3 region has 16 residues. As DNA, the CDR3 is TGCGCCAGCAGCTTGGCCGGGCCAGCCTCCTCGGGAGAGCAGTACTTC. It codes for CASSLAGPASSGEQYF. The complete variable domain, with remaining parts taken from reference TRBV5-1 and TRBJ2-7, reads KAGVTQTPRYLIKTRGQQVTLSCSPISGHRSVSWYQQTPGQGLQFLFEYFSETQRNKGNFPGRFSGRQFSNSRSEMNVSTLELGDSALYLCASSLAGPASSGEQYFGPGTRLTVT.

The table lists this clonotype with a count of one. V is TRBV12-3 or TRBV12-4 and J is TRBJ1-1, with D perhaps matching TRBD1 (6 bases). V dropped 6 bases and J dropped 0 bases, with 14 bases sitting between them. The CDR3 covers 15 residues. The CDR3 sequence: CASRPGQNLNTEAFF. The CDR3 coding sequence is TGTGCCAGCAGGCCAGGACAGAATTTGAACACTGAAGCTTTCTTT.

The gene calls are TRBV20-1 and TRBJ2-7, with 7 bases identical to TRBD2. The length of the CDR3 is 17 residues. The V and J ends lost 6 bases and 3 bases, in that order; junction bases with no gene match: 20. CDR1 is DFQATT, CDR2 SNEGSKA, per germline (reference sequence). CDR3 in amino acids: CSALIRSGDSRFYEQYF. For the CDR3, the DNA is TGCAGTGCCCTAATAAGAAGCGGGGATAGCCGCTTCTACGAGCAGTACTTC.

V and J are TRBV29-1 and TRBJ2-5; a possible D gene is TRBD2 (6 bases). The length of the CDR3 is 14 residues. Germline V CDR1 and CDR2: SQVTM, ANQGSEA. V lost 0 bases and J lost 9, with 17 bases in between. The CDR3 DNA reads TGCAGCGTTGAAGATGGGGGGTACCGGGACTCCCAGTACTTC. As protein: CSVEDGGYRDSQYF.